Presented here are 4 T cell receptor beta chains from one specimen sequenced in a study of blood T cell repertoires in COVID-19. Only in-frame clones appear in the TCRdb table, and some are missing; sequencing was by immunoSEQ multiplex PCR. Of around 300,000 clones listed, around nine tenths were seen once; the top ten hold approximately 2.5%. Material for sequencing was PBMCs or T cells enriched from blood (not recorded which). These TCRs come from a woman between 18 and 30 years old who had recovered from COVID-19.

The rearrangement joins TRBV5-6 to TRBJ2-2; TRBD2 aligns across 9 bases. V lost 4 bases and J lost 4; bases outside the gene matches: 5. Germline-derived CDR1 and CDR2 are SGHDT and YYEEEE. This CDR3 has 15 residues. CDR3 sequence (DNA): TGTGCCAGCAGCGATAGCGGGAGCCCCACCGGGGAGCTGTTTTTT. As protein: CASSDSGSPTGELFF.

The chain carries TRBV11-3 and TRBJ1-2, with 8 bases identical to TRBD1. The J segment lost 8 bases and the V segment lost 2 bases, leaving 7 bases of the junction unmatched. This CDR3 contains 14 residues. The germline gives CDR1 SGHNT, CDR2 YENEEA. The CDR3 region is CASSLNRGSSGYTF. The DNA of the CDR3 is TGTGCCAGCAGCTTAAACAGGGGGAGCTCGGGCTACACCTTC.

The CDR3 reads CASSEIGTAYNEQFF. The CDR3 bases are TGTGCCAGCAGTGAAATCGGGACAGCTTACAATGAGCAGTTCTTC. This chain links TRBV6-1 with TRBJ2-1, with 7 bases fitting TRBD1. In germline, CDR1 is MNHNS, CDR2 SASEGT. Losses at the gene ends were 2 bases for V and 4 bases for J; bases not matched to a gene: 5. CDR3 size: 15 residues.

J is TRBJ1-1 and V is TRBV5-6; D may be TRBD1 (6 bases). V was trimmed by 1 base and J by 3 bases, leaving 19 bases between them. CDR1 and CDR2 from the germline V gene are SGHDT and YYEEEE. The CDR3 covers 17 residues. The CDR3 region is CASSLLLNRDTDTEAFF. The CDR3 bases are TGTGCCAGCAGCTTGCTTTTAAACCGGGACACTGACACTGAAGCTTTCTTT.